One and the same sample provided the 32 T cell receptor beta chains below, sequenced in a study of blood T cell repertoires in COVID-19. The protocol was immunoSEQ multiplex PCR, while the TCRdb copy is restricted to in-frame clones and leaves out a portion. The sample carries fewer than 35,000 clones, around 93% recorded once. What was sequenced was peripheral blood. The receptors were gathered from a human donor with active COVID-19. The donor label of this sample is uncertain.

The genes are TRBV29-1 and TRBJ2-5, with D possibly TRBD2 on 6 matching bases. This CDR3 has 15 amino acids. The V gene's germline CDR1 is SQVTM and CDR2 ANQGSEA. Trimming stripped 5 bases from V and 3 bases from J, with 19 bases between. The CDR3 nucleotides are TGCAGCGTTCCGAGGGGCGCGGGGAGAAAAGAGACCCAGTACTTC. Encoded protein: CSVPRGAGRKETQYF.

The rearrangement uses TRBV24-1 and TRBJ1-5, with D unresolved. The germline V and J ends were trimmed by 4 bases and 4 bases, with 4 bases remaining between them. Germline V gene lookup returns CDR1 KGHDR and CDR2 SFDVKD. CDR3 size: 12 residues. The CDR3 sequence: CATSEQNQPQHF. CDR3 sequence (DNA): TGTGCCACCAGTGAACAAAATCAGCCCCAGCATTTT.

This sequence joins TRBV19 and TRBJ2-7, with D hard to call. The CDR3 length is 14 residues. The germline CDR1 and CDR2 sequences are LNHDA and SQIVND (reference sequence). V dropped 3 bases and J dropped 2 bases, with 11 bases sitting between them. The DNA of the CDR3 is TGTGCCAGTAGTATCTCACAGTACCCCTACGAGCAGTACTTC. It encodes CASSISQYPYEQYF.

The chain links TRBV6-5 to TRBJ2-7; possible D gene TRBD2, 6 bases. From germline, CDR1 is MNHEY and CDR2 SVGAGI. The CDR3 spans 11 residues. Trimming cost V 7 bases and J 2 bases, with 6 bases left between them. CDR3 DNA: TGTGCCAGCAAGCGGGCCTACGAGCAGTACTTC. Translating it yields CASKRAYEQYF.

The chain has TRBV3-1 (or the pseudogene TRBV3-2) and TRBJ2-5; tentatively, D is TRBD2 (5 bases). Germline CDR1 LGHDT, CDR2 YNNKEL (reference sequence). This CDR3 has 16 residues. Trimming removed 1 base from V and 5 bases from J, with 17 bases in between. The CDR3 is CASSQAFGKGLETQYF. CDR3 nucleotide sequence: TGTGCCAGCAGCCAAGCCTTCGGGAAAGGGCTGGAGACCCAGTACTTC.

This clone was recorded only once. The rearrangement links TRBV7-6 to TRBJ2-3; perhaps TRBD1 as D (5 bases). Trimming pared 5 bases from V and 2 bases from J, leaving 11 bases between. The CDR3 is 14 amino acids. Per the germline V gene, CDR1 is SGHVS and CDR2 is FNYEAQ. The CDR3 bases are TGTGCCAGCAGCCCATTGGGGCCCACAGATACGCAGTATTTT. Translated, it gives CASSPLGPTDTQYF.

The rearrangement links TRBV2 to TRBJ2-3; a weak D match, TRBD1 (6 bases). V lost 4 bases and J lost 6, with 14 bases in between. CDR3 length: 14 residues. CDR1 is SNHLY, CDR2 FYNNEI, per germline. The CDR3 coding sequence is TGTGCCAGCAGTGTTCGGCAAAGGGGGGATACGCAGTATTTT. The encoded protein is CASSVRQRGDTQYF.

V is TRBV4-3 and J is TRBJ2-3; 8 positions match TRBD1. CDR3 length: 16 amino acids. The germline V gene encodes CDR1 LGHNA and CDR2 YSLEER. Trimming removed 0 bases from V and 5 bases from J; junction bases left unmatched: 7. The CDR3 here is CASSQDVRGQGDTQYF. In DNA, the CDR3 is TGCGCCAGCAGCCAAGATGTCAGGGGGCAAGGAGATACGCAGTATTTT.

The chain recombines TRBV11-2 with TRBJ1-2; unclear D gene. This CDR3 region has 12 residues. Germline CDR1 reads SGHAT; CDR2 reads FQNNGV. V lost 5 bases and J lost 2, with 6 bases in between. In DNA, the CDR3 is TGTGCCAGCAGCGGGCGAAACTATGGCTACACCTTC. It is translated as CASSGRNYGYTF.

The chain is built from TRBV10-1 and TRBJ1-1; 7 nucleotides align to TRBD1. The CDR3 sequence is 14 residues long. Germline V CDR1 and CDR2: WNHNN, SYGVQD (reference sequence). J lost 1 base, V lost 6 bases, and 5 bases had no gene match. The DNA for the CDR3 is TGCGCCAGCAGGGAGACAGGGACGAACACTGAAGCTTTCTTT. It specifies CASRETGTNTEAFF.

The chain employs TRBV28 and TRBJ2-1; perhaps TRBD2 as D (7 bases). With 3 bases removed from V and 1 base from J, the gap between germline ends came to 16 bases. Per the germline V gene, CDR1 is MDHEN and CDR2 is SYDVKM. The CDR3 has 17 amino acids. The CDR3 DNA follows: TGTGCCAGCAGTTTTCCTATCAGCGGGACATCCTACAATGAGCAGTTCTTC. Encoded protein: CASSFPISGTSYNEQFF.

The chain employs TRBV6-2 or TRBV6-3 and TRBJ2-1, with 8 bases matching TRBD1. This CDR3 region has 16 residues. Germline values: CDR1 MNHEY, CDR2 SVGEGT. Unmatched junction bases numbered 10, after V lost 2 bases and J lost 7 bases. The CDR3 coding sequence is TGTGCCAGCAGTTACACAGGGGGGCTAGTTAGAAATGAGCAGTTCTTC. Its translation: CASSYTGGLVRNEQFF.

The CDR3 here is CASSYHSGYTF. CDR3 bases: TGTGCCAGTAGTTATCACTCCGGCTACACCTTC. This rearrangement joins TRBV19 to TRBJ1-2; no definite D call. This CDR3 has 11 residues. Trimming removed 5 bases from V and 8 bases from J, with 9 bases in between. Germline lookup yields CDR1 LNHDA and CDR2 SQIVND (reference sequence).

The V call is TRBV27, the J call TRBJ1-1; no reliable D call. Deletions cut 5 bases from V and 3 bases from J, with 13 bases between. CDR3 length: 14 residues. Germline CDR1 reads MNHEY; CDR2 reads SMNVEV (reference sequence). In nucleotides, the CDR3 is TGTGCCAGCAGTCCTAGGCGGGTCGACACTGAAGCTTTCTTT. It translates to CASSPRRVDTEAFF.

The chain is built from TRBV19 and TRBJ2-3; 7 nucleotides match TRBD2. The trim removed 9 bases at V and 2 bases at J, leaving 11 bases unmatched. The CDR3 runs 15 residues. Germline V lookup: CDR1 LNHDA, CDR2 SQIVND (reference sequence). This CDR3 reads CASSDTGGLTDTQYF. Written as DNA, the CDR3 is TGTGCCAGCAGTGATACGGGGGGACTCACAGATACGCAGTATTTT.

The chain combines TRBV7-2 with TRBJ2-6, with a tentative D call TRBD1 (5 bases). V was trimmed by 4 bases and J by 1 base, leaving 14 bases between them. CDR1 is SGHTA, CDR2 FQGNSA, per germline. There are 17 residues in the CDR3. As DNA, the CDR3 is TGTGCCAGCAGCTCATTAGCAGGGTGGTCTGGGGCCAACGTCCTGACTTTC. This translates into CASSSLAGWSGANVLTF.

The genes are TRBV7-2 and TRBJ2-7; 7 bases match TRBD2. The CDR3 loop spans 14 amino acids. V trimming: 2 bases; J trimming: 6 bases; junction bases outside the gene matches: 7. CDR1 is SGHTA and CDR2 is FQGNSA in the germline V gene. The CDR3 coding sequence is TGTGCCAGCAGCTTAATACGACTAGCCGGCGAGCAGTACTTC. It is translated as CASSLIRLAGEQYF.

The rearrangement uses TRBV11-3 and TRBJ2-1, with a tentative D call TRBD2 (6 bases). Germline values: CDR1 SGHNT, CDR2 YENEEA. Trimming pared 6 bases from V and 5 bases from J, leaving 8 bases between. The CDR3 has 12 residues. The CDR3 DNA reads as TGTGCCAGCAGATCGGGGGACAATGAGCAGTTCTTC. Translating gives CASRSGDNEQFF.

The chain is built from TRBV9 and TRBJ1-1; D not certain. Trimming shortened V by 0 bases and J by 7 bases, and 13 bases separated the two germline ends. Germline V gene sequence: CDR1 SGDLS, CDR2 YYNGEE. The CDR3 loop spans 14 amino acids. This CDR3 is CASSVGSVGHEAFF. CDR3 in DNA: TGTGCCAGCAGCGTAGGGAGCGTTGGCCATGAAGCTTTCTTT.

The chain recombines TRBV29-1 with TRBJ1-2, with D perhaps TRBD1 (6 bases). Germline CDR1 is SQVTM and CDR2 is ANQGSEA. The CDR3 has 14 amino acids. V was trimmed by 3 bases and J by 2 bases, leaving 13 bases between them. The CDR3 sequence is CSVDKGQWNYGYTF. CDR3 in DNA: TGCAGCGTTGATAAAGGACAGTGGAACTATGGCTACACCTTC.

The chain links TRBV3-1 (or the pseudogene TRBV3-2) to TRBJ1-3; D perhaps matches TRBD1 (5 bases). This CDR3 spans 16 amino acids. Germline lookup yields CDR1 LGHDT and CDR2 YNNKEL (reference sequence). Trimming stripped 0 bases from V and 4 bases from J, with 13 bases between. CDR3 DNA sequence: TGTGCCAGCAGCCAAGAAGGCAGGGTGTCCGGAAACACCATATATTTT. It translates to CASSQEGRVSGNTIYF.

The DNA of the CDR3 is TGTGCCAGCAGTCTTACAGGGTGGGGCTACACCTTC. Its translation is CASSLTGWGYTF. The gene calls are TRBV6-5 and TRBJ1-2, with D possibly being TRBD1 (6 bases). From germline, CDR1 is MNHEY and CDR2 SVGAGI. The CDR3 length is 12 residues. V dropped 5 bases and J dropped 8 bases, with 12 bases sitting between them.

This sequence joins TRBV25-1 and TRBJ2-3; the match to TRBD1 covers 11 bases. This CDR3 has 15 amino acids. Germline V gives CDR1 MGHDK, CDR2 SYGVNS. V was pared by 9 bases and J by 3 bases, with 8 bases of the junction left unmatched. The CDR3 sequence: CASGMGTGGTDTQYF. The CDR3 nucleotides are TGTGCCAGTGGTATGGGGACAGGGGGGACAGATACGCAGTATTTT.

The gene calls are TRBV6-5 and TRBJ1-2; a possible D gene is TRBD1 (6 bases). The CDR3 runs to 13 residues. Trimming took off 7 bases at V and 5 bases at J, with 14 bases between the two ends. Germline loops: CDR1 MNHEY, CDR2 SVGAGI. CDR3 in amino acids: CASTVTGEYGYTF. For the CDR3, the DNA is TGTGCCAGCACCGTGACAGGCGAGTATGGCTACACCTTC.

The chain carries TRBV11-2 and TRBJ2-7; TRBD2 aligns across 7 bases. With 6 bases clipped from V and 1 base from J, the junction kept 9 bases outside the gene matches. The CDR3 spans 15 residues. The germline V gene encodes CDR1 SGHAT and CDR2 FQNNGV. In nucleotides, the CDR3 is TGTGCCAGCAGTCCGCCCCCGGGGGGATCCTACGAGCAGTACTTC. Its protein product is CASSPPPGGSYEQYF.

This clone is a singleton in its sample. The rearrangement links TRBV30 to TRBJ1-5; D call uncertain. V was trimmed by 0 bases and J by 4 bases, leaving 7 bases between them. CDR1 is GTSNPN, CDR2 SVGIG, per germline (reference sequence). CDR3 size: 13 residues. CDR3 sequence: CAWSVQQNQPQHF. In DNA form, the CDR3 reads TGTGCCTGGAGTGTACAACAGAATCAGCCCCAGCATTTT.

The chain joins TRBV6-4 to TRBJ1-4; no clear D. Germline CDR1 reads MRHNA; CDR2 reads SNTAGT. The CDR3 loop spans 12 amino acids. Trimming cost V 7 bases and J 3 bases, with 6 bases left between them. The CDR3 nucleotides are TGTGCCAGCAACGGAGCTAATGAAAAACTGTTTTTT. Encoded protein: CASNGANEKLFF.

In regard to this clone: At one of its ends the junction is not consistent with the germline gene, which may arise from a read error. The gene calls are TRBV27 and TRBJ2-1; 8 bases align to TRBD1. The CDR3 is 17 amino acids. CDR1 and CDR2 from the germline V gene are MNHEY and SMNVEV (reference sequence). CDR3 residues: CASSLSRTGQRVNEQFF. As DNA, the CDR3 is TGTGCCAGCAGCTTATCCAGGACAGGGCAGAGAGTCAATGAGCAGTTCTTC.

V usage is TRBV28 and J usage is TRBJ1-1, with TRBD1 as a possible D gene (6 bases). With 7 bases removed from V and 5 bases from J, the gap between germline ends came to 17 bases. This CDR3 has 14 residues. CDR1 is MDHEN, CDR2 SYDVKM, per germline. The CDR3 region has the DNA TGTGCCAGCACCTTGGGGCAGGGGACAACTGAAGCTTTCTTT. Protein product: CASTLGQGTTEAFF.

V gene TRBV24-1 combines with J gene TRBJ2-3; D is undetermined. Germline V gene sequence: CDR1 KGHDR, CDR2 SFDVKD. The CDR3 is 14 amino acids. V dropped 5 bases and J dropped 0 bases, with 8 bases sitting between them. CDR3 bases: TGTGCCACCAGTGGTCCCCAAAGCACAGATACGCAGTATTTT. Translation: CATSGPQSTDTQYF.

This chain joins TRBV30 and TRBJ2-5, with TRBD2 matching over 7 bases. The germline V gene has CDR1 GTSNPN and CDR2 SVGIG (reference sequence). Unmatched junction bases numbered 8, after V lost 5 bases and J lost 2 bases. This CDR3 region has 14 residues. DNA for the CDR3: TGTGCCTGGGCGGTTATCGGGGGGCAAGAGACCCAGTACTTC. Residues: CAWAVIGGQETQYF.

The DNA for the CDR3 is TGTGTCAGAAGCTTCCTGACTAGCGGGGAGGTTGACAATGAGCAGTTCTTC. Its protein product is CVRSFLTSGEVDNEQFF. This rearrangement joins TRBV7-5 to TRBJ2-1; no check of the table's D call, TRBD2, against the DNA was made. TRBV7-5 is described as a pseudogene. CDR3 length: 17 residues.